This is a list of T cell receptor beta chains from one sample in a study of T-cell reconstitution after alpha-beta-depleted transplantation in children. Via MiXCR, TCRdb re-called the PCR reads, giving one row per CDR3 protein. The sample has 6,500 to 10,000 distinct CDR3 sequences, 30% seen once. Sample: peripheral blood, taken 60 days after TCRalphabeta/CD19-depleted stem cell transplant. The source is a boy under two years old who had a stem cell transplant for SCID, so the T cells may come from the graft donor. CDR3s include the opening cysteine and the closing phenylalanine or tryptophan. A D gene is named only where the DNA matches it firmly. Where a row states a size, it is once, few, many or the class of an expanded clone; other rows omit it.

d_gene: NA
v_gene: TRBV6-2/TRBV6-3
abundance: medium-sized
j_gene: TRBJ1-5
CDR3aa: CASSYSWAGLGNQPQHF
CDR3nt: TGTGCCAGCAGTTACTCTTGGGCAGGGCTTGGCAATCAGCCCCAGCATTTT

d_gene: NA
v_gene: TRBV12-3/TRBV12-4
abundance: medium-sized
j_gene: TRBJ2-7
CDR3aa: CASSLISPYEQYF
CDR3nt: TGTGCCAGCAGTTTGATCAGTCCCTACGAGCAGTACTTC

d_gene: TRBD2
v_gene: TRBV11-2
abundance: once
j_gene: TRBJ2-5
CDR3aa: CASSLRERGLGGETQYF
CDR3nt: TGTGCCAGCAGCTTACGAGAGCGGGGACTTGGAGGAGAGACCCAGTACTTC

d_gene: NA
v_gene: TRBV6-5
abundance: large
j_gene: TRBJ2-2
CDR3aa: CAISASLFPGELFF
CDR3nt: TGTGCCATTTCAGCTAGTCTTTTTCCCGGGGAGCTGTTTTTT

d_gene: NA
v_gene: TRBV5-1
abundance: medium-sized
j_gene: TRBJ2-7
CDR3aa: CASSLRGYEQYF
CDR3nt: TGCGCCAGCAGCTTGCGGGGCTACGAGCAGTACTTC

d_gene: TRBD2
v_gene: TRBV6-1
abundance: NA
j_gene: TRBJ2-7
CDR3aa: CASSSGLAVPYEQYF
CDR3nt: TGTGCCAGCAGTAGCGGACTAGCGGTACCTTACGAGCAGTACTTC

d_gene: TRBD2
v_gene: TRBV7-8
abundance: NA
j_gene: TRBJ2-1
CDR3aa: CASSLVAGVDNEQFF
CDR3nt: TGTGCCAGCAGCTTAGTAGCGGGAGTAGACAATGAGCAGTTCTTC

d_gene: TRBD1
v_gene: TRBV12-3/TRBV12-4
abundance: medium-sized
j_gene: TRBJ1-6
CDR3aa: CASSTHRGQGDSPLHF
CDR3nt: TGTGCCAGCAGCACTCATCGAGGACAGGGGGATTCACCCCTCCACTTT

d_gene: NA
v_gene: TRBV5-1
abundance: many
j_gene: TRBJ2-5
CDR3aa: CASSLSETQYF
CDR3nt: TGCGCCAGCAGCTTGTCGGAGACCCAGTACTTC

d_gene: TRBD1
v_gene: TRBV25-1
abundance: medium-sized
j_gene: TRBJ1-5
CDR3aa: CASSELGQGFNQPQHF
CDR3nt: TGTGCCAGCAGTGAATTGGGACAGGGGTTTAATCAGCCCCAGCATTTT

d_gene: NA
v_gene: TRBV19
abundance: many
j_gene: TRBJ1-2
CDR3aa: CASSPWDLLNYGYTF
CDR3nt: TGTGCCAGTAGTCCATGGGACCTCCTTAACTATGGCTACACCTTC

d_gene: NA
v_gene: TRBV7-8
abundance: NA
j_gene: TRBJ2-1
CDR3aa: CASSFGVAPSSYNEQFF
CDR3nt: TGTGCCAGCAGCTTTGGCGTTGCGCCGAGCTCCTACAATGAGCAGTTCTTC

d_gene: NA
v_gene: TRBV6-5
abundance: NA
j_gene: TRBJ2-3
CDR3aa: CASSYSGRTQYF
CDR3nt: TGTGCCAGCAGTTATTCGGGGAGAACGCAGTATTTT

d_gene: NA
v_gene: TRBV12-3/TRBV12-4
abundance: medium-sized
j_gene: TRBJ1-5
CDR3aa: CASSFVGTHQPQHF
CDR3nt: TGTGCCAGCAGTTTCGTGGGGACGCATCAGCCCCAGCATTTT

d_gene: TRBD1
v_gene: TRBV5-6
abundance: medium-sized
j_gene: TRBJ1-5
CDR3aa: CASSGRQGQPQHF
CDR3nt: TGTGCCAGCAGCGGGCGACAGGGGCAGCCCCAGCATTTT

d_gene: TRBD2
v_gene: TRBV5-1
abundance: NA
j_gene: TRBJ2-3
CDR3aa: CASSSGTSRTDTQYF
CDR3nt: TGCGCCAGCAGCTCCGGGACTAGCCGCACAGATACGCAGTATTTT

d_gene: TRBD2
v_gene: TRBV6-5
abundance: many
j_gene: TRBJ2-2
CDR3aa: CASSYSGLAGRIGELFF
CDR3nt: TGTGCCAGCAGTTACTCCGGACTAGCGGGGAGAATCGGGGAGCTGTTTTTT

d_gene: NA
v_gene: TRBV7-2
abundance: NA
j_gene: TRBJ2-1
CDR3aa: CASSLTIFSYNEQFF
CDR3nt: TGTGCCAGCAGCTTAACAATTTTCTCCTACAATGAGCAGTTCTTC

d_gene: TRBD1
v_gene: TRBV7-3
abundance: many
j_gene: TRBJ2-7
CDR3aa: CASSLAGQGHHEQYF
CDR3nt: TGTGCCAGCAGCTTAGCGGGACAGGGCCATCACGAGCAGTACTTC

d_gene: NA
v_gene: TRBV2
abundance: NA
j_gene: TRBJ2-7
CDR3aa: CASTQTGLSSYEQYF
CDR3nt: TGTGCCAGCACCCAGACGGGGCTCAGCTCCTACGAGCAGTACTTC

d_gene: TRBD2
v_gene: TRBV5-1
abundance: medium-sized
j_gene: TRBJ2-5
CDR3aa: CASRTLAGGPSETQYF
CDR3nt: TGCGCCAGCAGGACACTAGCGGGAGGGCCCTCAGAGACCCAGTACTTC

d_gene: NA
v_gene: TRBV12-3/TRBV12-4
abundance: NA
j_gene: TRBJ2-7
CDR3aa: CASSRWDIFYEQYF
CDR3nt: TGTGCCAGCAGTCGGTGGGACATATTCTACGAGCAGTACTTC

d_gene: NA
v_gene: TRBV12-3/TRBV12-4
abundance: NA
j_gene: TRBJ2-5
CDR3aa: CASSLNGETQYF
CDR3nt: TGTGCCAGCAGTTTAAACGGAGAGACCCAGTACTTC

d_gene: NA
v_gene: TRBV4-2
abundance: medium-sized
j_gene: TRBJ1-5
CDR3aa: CASSQERGGNQPQHF
CDR3nt: TGTGCCAGCAGCCAAGAGCGAGGAGGCAATCAGCCCCAGCATTTT

d_gene: TRBD1
v_gene: TRBV29-1
abundance: NA
j_gene: TRBJ2-4
CDR3aa: CSVGGTGFAKNIQYF
CDR3nt: TGCAGCGTTGGGGGGACAGGGTTTGCCAAAAACATTCAGTACTTC

d_gene: NA
v_gene: TRBV12-3/TRBV12-4
abundance: NA
j_gene: TRBJ2-7
CDR3aa: CASSLALAYEQYF
CDR3nt: TGTGCCAGCAGTTTAGCGCTAGCTTACGAGCAGTACTTC

d_gene: TRBD1
v_gene: TRBV3-1
abundance: NA
j_gene: TRBJ2-2
CDR3aa: CASSQGTGNTGELFF
CDR3nt: TGTGCCAGCAGCCAGGGGACAGGGAACACCGGGGAGCTGTTTTTT

d_gene: NA
v_gene: TRBV12-3/TRBV12-4
abundance: NA
j_gene: TRBJ2-3
CDR3aa: CASSFFGTQYF
CDR3nt: TGTGCCAGCAGTTTTTTCGGTACGCAGTATTTT

d_gene: TRBD1
v_gene: TRBV10-2
abundance: many
j_gene: TRBJ1-6
CDR3aa: CASYSGQGVPLHF
CDR3nt: TGCGCCAGCTATTCAGGACAGGGGGTTCCCCTCCACTTT

d_gene: TRBD1
v_gene: TRBV12-3/TRBV12-4
abundance: few
j_gene: TRBJ1-6
CDR3aa: CASSSQGANSPLHF
CDR3nt: TGTGCCAGCAGTTCGCAGGGGGCCAATTCACCCCTCCACTTT

d_gene: NA
v_gene: TRBV6-1
abundance: NA
j_gene: TRBJ2-3
CDR3aa: CASSPNWARRGTDTQYF
CDR3nt: TGTGCCAGCAGTCCCAACTGGGCGAGAAGGGGCACAGATACGCAGTATTTT

d_gene: TRBD1
v_gene: TRBV7-9
abundance: many
j_gene: TRBJ1-2
CDR3aa: CASSSTDREYVGYTF
CDR3nt: TGTGCCAGCAGCTCCACGGACAGGGAATATGTTGGCTACACCTTC

d_gene: NA
v_gene: TRBV24-1
abundance: medium-sized
j_gene: TRBJ2-1
CDR3aa: CATSDPGPIHRWFF
CDR3nt: TGTGCCACCAGTGATCCCGGACCTATCCATCGTTGGTTCTTC

d_gene: TRBD1
v_gene: TRBV10-2
abundance: medium-sized
j_gene: TRBJ2-1
CDR3aa: CASSRQGRNNEQFF
CDR3nt: TGCGCCAGCAGTAGACAGGGGCGAAACAATGAGCAGTTCTTC

d_gene: TRBD2
v_gene: TRBV6-1
abundance: NA
j_gene: TRBJ2-2
CDR3aa: CASTRGTSGTGTGELFF
CDR3nt: TGTGCCAGCACCCGGGGGACTAGCGGGACGGGGACCGGGGAGCTGTTTTTT

d_gene: TRBD1
v_gene: TRBV7-3
abundance: many
j_gene: TRBJ2-5
CDR3aa: CASSRDSLQETQYF
CDR3nt: TGTGCCAGCAGCCGGGACAGCCTACAAGAGACCCAGTACTTC

d_gene: TRBD1
v_gene: TRBV10-3
abundance: medium-sized
j_gene: TRBJ1-2
CDR3aa: CAISGQGFSNYGYTF
CDR3nt: TGTGCCATCAGTGGACAGGGGTTCTCTAACTATGGCTACACCTTC

d_gene: NA
v_gene: TRBV20-1
abundance: many
j_gene: TRBJ2-3
CDR3aa: CSAQRLPGLSTDTQYF
CDR3nt: TGCAGTGCCCAGAGGCTTCCGGGACTGAGCACAGATACGCAGTATTTT

d_gene: NA
v_gene: TRBV5-1
abundance: NA
j_gene: TRBJ1-1
CDR3aa: CASSADTNTEAFF
CDR3nt: TGCGCCAGCAGCGCGGACACGAACACTGAAGCTTTCTTT

d_gene: NA
v_gene: TRBV5-6
abundance: many
j_gene: TRBJ1-1
CDR3aa: CASSFLLGFGGHTEAFF
CDR3nt: TGTGCCAGCAGCTTTTTGCTGGGGTTTGGGGGACACACTGAAGCTTTCTTT

d_gene: NA
v_gene: TRBV5-1
abundance: medium-sized
j_gene: TRBJ1-4
CDR3aa: CASSLAGMKGEKLFF
CDR3nt: TGCGCCAGCAGCTTGGCAGGCATGAAGGGTGAAAAACTGTTTTTT

d_gene: TRBD1
v_gene: TRBV18
abundance: many
j_gene: TRBJ2-2
CDR3aa: CASSPNSGQGNTGELFF
CDR3nt: TGTGCCAGCTCACCAAATTCAGGACAGGGGAACACCGGGGAGCTGTTTTTT

d_gene: NA
v_gene: TRBV7-3
abundance: medium-sized
j_gene: TRBJ1-3
CDR3aa: CASSLSGSSGNTIYF
CDR3nt: TGTGCCAGCAGCTTAAGCGGGAGCTCTGGAAACACCATATATTTT

d_gene: TRBD1
v_gene: TRBV7-9
abundance: once
j_gene: TRBJ1-4
CDR3aa: CASSLGTGGNEKLFF
CDR3nt: TGTGCCAGCAGCTTAGGGACAGGGGGCAATGAAAAACTGTTTTTT

d_gene: NA
v_gene: TRBV5-1
abundance: NA
j_gene: TRBJ1-5
CDR3aa: CASSPSSNQPQHF
CDR3nt: TGCGCCAGCAGCCCAAGTTCCAATCAGCCCCAGCATTTT

d_gene: NA
v_gene: TRBV5-1
abundance: many
j_gene: TRBJ1-6
CDR3aa: CASSWDFNSPLHF
CDR3nt: TGCGCCAGCAGCTGGGACTTCAATTCACCCCTCCACTTT

d_gene: TRBD1
v_gene: TRBV6-5
abundance: many
j_gene: TRBJ1-4
CDR3aa: CASINRGQDNEKLFF
CDR3nt: TGTGCCAGCATTAACAGGGGGCAGGATAATGAAAAACTGTTTTTT

d_gene: NA
v_gene: TRBV29-1
abundance: medium-sized
j_gene: TRBJ2-3
CDR3aa: CSAGTPFFTDTQYF
CDR3nt: TGCAGCGCCGGGACTCCCTTTTTCACAGATACGCAGTATTTT

d_gene: NA
v_gene: TRBV5-1
abundance: once
j_gene: TRBJ2-1
CDR3aa: CASSSHNEQFF
CDR3nt: TGCGCCAGCAGCAGCCACAATGAGCAGTTCTTC

d_gene: NA
v_gene: TRBV6-5
abundance: NA
j_gene: TRBJ2-7
CDR3aa: CASSYRLPDEQYF
CDR3nt: TGTGCCAGCAGTTACCGACTACCTGACGAGCAGTACTTC

d_gene: TRBD2
v_gene: TRBV5-6
abundance: medium-sized
j_gene: TRBJ2-1
CDR3aa: CASSTRRGGIGDEQFF
CDR3nt: TGTGCCAGCAGCACGCGGCGGGGGGGGATCGGCGATGAGCAGTTCTTC

d_gene: TRBD1
v_gene: TRBV7-8
abundance: medium-sized
j_gene: TRBJ2-7
CDR3aa: CASSFQLGQGLFYEQYF
CDR3nt: TGTGCCAGCAGCTTCCAGTTGGGACAGGGGTTGTTCTACGAGCAGTACTTC

d_gene: NA
v_gene: TRBV29-1
abundance: NA
j_gene: TRBJ2-1
CDR3aa: CSVVGESSYNEQFF
CDR3nt: TGCAGCGTTGTGGGGGAGAGCTCCTACAATGAGCAGTTCTTC

d_gene: NA
v_gene: TRBV28
abundance: medium-sized
j_gene: TRBJ1-2
CDR3aa: CASADRPNYGYTF
CDR3nt: TGTGCCAGCGCAGACAGGCCTAACTATGGCTACACCTTC